This TCR beta chain was obtained from a study of beta chain features in type 1 diabetes. Study results and limitations: No resolution was reached here on whether HLA type influences TCRB rearrangement. Although PCR might favor shorter templates, it would do so equally in patients and controls.

This clone was seen more than once but under ten times. The antigen is undetermined. Every isolated RNA sample was fully reverse transcribed, so sequencing captured expressed TCRB transcripts. Naive, central memory and regulatory T cell samples yielded about 3.57 million reads on average. Sequencing was performed with immunoSEQ multiplex PCR; in TCRdb, only in-frame clones are kept and a portion is missing. The sample lists about 330,000 clones, roughly 9.6% occurring once. Germline trimming cut 6 bases from V and 3 bases from J; bases unmatched to any gene: 0. Germline-derived CDR1 and CDR2 are KGHSH and LQKENI. This CDR3 comprises 13 residues.

The source material was naive CD4+ T cells from blood. The rearrangement uses TRBV18 and TRBJ2-3, with TRBD1 matching over 10 bases. This TCR was recovered from a young woman in good health. As DNA, the CDR3 is TGTGCCAGCTCGGGACAGGGGACAGATACGCAGTATTTT. This translates into CASSGQGTDTQYF. Drawing the rest from reference TRBV18 and TRBJ2-3, the complete variable domain is NAGVMQNPRHLVRRRGQEARLRCSPMKGHSHVYWYRQLPEEGLKFMVYLQKENIIDESGMPKERFSAEFPKEGPSILRIQQVVRGDSAAYFCASSGQGTDTQYFGPGTRLTVL.